The rows below give T cell receptor beta chains drawn from one sample of a study of read filtering for tumor transcriptome and immune sequencing. From the reads, TCRdb called clonotypes with MiXCR, one entry per CDR3 protein. This table holds roughly 38,000 distinct CDR3 sequences, roughly an eighth found once. Sequencing was carried out using a population of CD138-negative cells sorted from bone marrow. The source is a donor at least 40 years old with multiple myeloma. Each CDR3 is given with its conserved first and last residue. A D gene is named only where the DNA matches it firmly. Size tells how often a clone was seen (once, few, many) or the class of an expanded clone, and some rows leave it out.

>many|.|TRBJ1-5|TRBV12-3/TRBV12-4
CASRTGNQPQHF
TGTGCCAGCAGGACGGGCAATCAGCCCCAGCATTTT
>many|TRBD1|TRBJ1-5|TRBV10-3
CAISVRTGQPQHF
TGTGCCATCAGTGTAAGGACAGGTCAGCCCCAGCATTTT
>many|.|TRBJ1-1|TRBV5-1
CASSPLVSGRDTEAFF
TGCGCCAGCAGCCCTCTGGTTTCCGGTAGGGACACTGAAGCTTTCTTT
>many|TRBD2|TRBJ2-3|TRBV7-3
CASSSFGGSTDTQYF
TGTGCCAGCAGCTCTTTCGGGGGGTCCACAGATACGCAGTATTTT
>many|TRBD1|TRBJ2-2|TRBV7-3
CASMSTGGRGELFF
TGTGCCAGCATGTCCACAGGGGGCAGGGGGGAGCTGTTTTTT
>many|.|TRBJ1-5|TRBV19
CASSTRDTGLSNQPQHF
TGTGCCAGTAGTACCCGCGATACAGGGCTTAGCAATCAGCCCCAGCATTTT
>few|.|TRBJ2-2|TRBV21-1
CARHRASTGELFF
TGCGCCAGACACAGGGCCAGCACCGGGGAGCTGTTTTTT
>.|.|TRBJ1-1|TRBV12-3/TRBV12-4
CASSLAQGGEAFF
TGTGCCAGCAGTTTAGCCCAGGGAGGGGAAGCTTTCTTT
>many|TRBD2|TRBJ2-5|TRBV5-1
CASSLSLAGAGGTQYF
TGCGCCAGCAGCTTGTCCCTAGCGGGAGCCGGGGGGACCCAGTACTTC
>many|TRBD1|TRBJ1-5|TRBV3-1
CASSQGRGQGQPQHF
TGTGCCAGCAGCCAAGGGAGGGGGCAGGGTCAGCCCCAGCATTTT
>many|.|TRBJ1-5|TRBV28
CASSSHTGLGNQPQHF
TGTGCCAGCAGTTCCCACACAGGGTTGGGCAATCAGCCCCAGCATTTT
>many|TRBD1|TRBJ2-7|TRBV20-1
CSATDRMDAVNEQYF
TGCAGTGCTACGGACAGGATGGATGCTGTCAACGAGCAGTACTTC
>.|.|TRBJ1-1|TRBV6-1
CASSVTFMNTEAFF
TGTGCCAGCAGTGTGACATTCATGAACACTGAAGCTTTCTTT
>.|.|TRBJ2-6|TRBV7-3
CASSIASGSKLTGANVLAF
TGTGCCAGTAGCATAGCCTCCGGGAGCAAGTTAACTGGGGCCAACGTCCTGGCTTTC
>many|.|TRBJ2-2|TRBV7-8
CASSLVEGGTGGELFF
TGTGCCAGCAGCTTAGTTGAAGGGGGGACCGGCGGGGAGCTGTTTTTT
>.|.|TRBJ1-5|TRBV30
CAWSVGHGSNQPQHF
TGTGCCTGGAGTGTGGGGCACGGTAGCAATCAGCCCCAGCATTTT
>many|.|TRBJ2-5|TRBV10-2
CASSPMEETQYF
TGCGCCAGCAGCCCAATGGAAGAGACCCAGTACTTC
>many|TRBD1|TRBJ2-7|TRBV28
CASSPPGQSSYEQYF
TGTGCCAGCAGCCCCCCGGGACAGAGCTCCTACGAGCAGTACTTC
>many|.|TRBJ2-2|TRBV10-2
CASTRDSRRGELFF
TGCGCCAGCACCCGGGACTCCCGCCGCGGGGAGCTGTTTTTT
>many|.|TRBJ2-2|TRBV10-2
CASSVPMSLGPGELFF
TGCGCCAGCAGTGTACCGATGTCGTTAGGACCCGGGGAGCTGTTTTTT
>many|.|TRBJ1-1|TRBV11-2
CASSYGQLEAFF
TGTGCCAGCAGCTATGGACAGCTTGAAGCTTTCTTT
>many|.|TRBJ2-2|TRBV7-3
CASSLRAGPGELFF
TGTGCCAGCAGCTTAAGGGCAGGGCCCGGGGAGCTGTTTTTT
>many|.|TRBJ2-2|TRBV24-1
CATSERNTGELFF
TGTGCCACCAGTGAACGGAACACCGGGGAGCTGTTTTTT
>many|.|TRBJ2-1|TRBV3-1
CASSQSGRISYNEQFF
TGTGCCAGCAGCCAAAGTGGCAGGATTTCCTACAATGAGCAGTTCTTC
>many|TRBD1|TRBJ1-2|TRBV20-1
CSASFLQGAGGYTF
TGCAGTGCTAGTTTTCTACAGGGGGCTGGCGGCTACACCTTC
>many|.|TRBJ2-3|TRBV6-2/TRBV6-3
CASSYSVREPGPDTQYF
TGTGCCAGCAGTTACTCGGTGAGGGAGCCCGGGCCAGATACGCAGTATTTT
>many|.|TRBJ2-3|TRBV20-1
CSASRAGGDTQYF
TGCAGTGCTAGTCGGGCGGGCGGAGATACGCAGTATTTT
>many|.|TRBJ1-2|TRBV5-6
CASSRSYGYTF
TGTGCCAGCAGCCGAAGTTATGGCTACACCTTC
>many|.|TRBJ2-6|TRBV28
CASRWDGRESGANVLTF
TGTGCCAGCCGATGGGACGGGCGGGAATCTGGGGCCAACGTCCTGACTTTC
>.|.|TRBJ1-5|TRBV19
CASSAQLNSNQPQHF
TGTGCCAGTAGTGCCCAGTTAAATAGCAATCAGCCCCAGCATTTT
>many|.|TRBJ1-1|TRBV20-1
CSARERTLTEAFF
TGCAGTGCTAGAGAGAGGACCCTCACTGAAGCTTTCTTT
>many|TRBD1|TRBJ2-1|TRBV7-9
CASSGVRGQFNEQFF
TGTGCCAGCAGCGGGGTCAGGGGGCAGTTCAATGAGCAGTTCTTC
>many|TRBD1|TRBJ2-1|TRBV15
CATSTGAISYNEQFF
TGTGCCACCTCCACAGGGGCTATATCCTACAATGAGCAGTTCTTC
>many|.|TRBJ1-1|TRBV11-1
CASSLGQRLNTEAFF
TGTGCCAGCAGCTTGGGGCAGAGATTGAACACTGAAGCTTTCTTT
>few|TRBD1|TRBJ2-2|TRBV10-3
CAIRPGQGGTGELFF
TGTGCCATCAGGCCGGGACAGGGAGGTACCGGGGAGCTGTTTTTT
>many|TRBD1|TRBJ1-1|TRBV28
CASRFTGQGTEAFF
TGTGCCAGCAGGTTTACGGGACAGGGGACCGAAGCTTTCTTT
>.|.|TRBJ2-6|TRBV7-9
CASSTSGGGVSSGANVPTF
TGTGCCAGCAGCACCTCTGGAGGGGGCGTCAGCTCTGGGGCCAACGTCCCGACGTTC
>many|.|TRBJ2-4|TRBV6-1
CASSEWGQSFGKNIQYF
TGTGCCAGCAGTGAATGGGGGCAATCCTTTGGCAAAAACATTCAGTACTTC
>.|.|TRBJ2-3|TRBV6-1
CASKEDGLSTDTRYF
TGTGCCAGCAAAGAGGACGGTCTTAGCACAGATACGCGGTATTTC
>many|TRBD1|TRBJ2-1|TRBV7-7
CASSPHQGDEQFF
TGTGCTAGCAGCCCGCATCAGGGGGACGAGCAGTTCTTC
>many|TRBD1|TRBJ1-5|TRBV28
CASSLGQLHQPQHF
TGTGCCAGCAGTTTGGGACAGTTACATCAGCCCCAGCATTTT
>many|.|TRBJ1-5|TRBV20-1
CSAKASGLQPQHF
TGCAGTGCTAAAGCATCTGGGCTCCAGCCCCAGCATTTT
>many|.|TRBJ2-5|TRBV5-1
CASSLVVIAEGQETQYF
TGCGCCAGCAGCTTGGTAGTAATTGCGGAAGGTCAAGAGACCCAGTACTTC
>many|.|TRBJ1-6|TRBV5-1
CASSLWEDSPLHF
TGCGCCAGCAGCTTGTGGGAGGATTCACCCCTCCACTTT
>many|TRBD1|TRBJ1-1|TRBV25-1
CASSEVRTGGMVTEAFF
TGTGCCAGCAGTGAGGTACGGACAGGGGGCATGGTGACTGAAGCTTTCTTT
>medium-sized|TRBD2|TRBJ2-7|TRBV7-9
CASSPQFGTSGRNRENEQYF
TGTGCCAGCAGCCCTCAGTTCGGGACTAGCGGGAGGAACCGAGAGAACGAGCAGTACTTC
>many|TRBD1|TRBJ2-5|TRBV28
CASSTRGQGKETQYF
TGTGCCAGCAGTACCCGAGGACAGGGTAAAGAGACCCAGTACTTC
>many|TRBD2|TRBJ2-1|TRBV6-4
CASGKSGRGLNEQFF
TGTGCCAGCGGGAAAAGCGGGAGGGGATTAAATGAGCAGTTCTTC
>many|.|TRBJ2-7|TRBV3-1
CASSLGTPIYEQYF
TGTGCCAGCAGTCTCGGGACTCCCATCTACGAGCAGTACTTC
>many|TRBD1|TRBJ2-5|TRBV18
CASSPFDRVETQYF
TGTGCCAGCTCACCCTTCGACAGGGTCGAGACCCAGTACTTC